This TCR beta chain was captured in a study of Ad26.COV2.S vaccination and SARS-CoV-2 variants. Regarding treatment: roughly 19 received Ad26.COV2.S at low or high dose, single or two shots; several received placebo; per-sample allocation not given. Vaccine and placebo recipients were sampled on day 63 after the first injection. An 18-55-year-old adult in Boston served as donor. The repertoire was sequenced with immunoSEQ multiplex PCR; TCRdb's copy has only in-frame clones and lacks some. The table includes about 350,000 clones, approximately 85% detected once. Findings and caveats of the study: From the TCR breadth and depth analyses, total T cell responses may have been underestimated. Greater spike-specific TCR breadth was seen in vaccine recipients than in placebo recipients. Marked by substantial breadth, spike-specific CD8+ and CD4+ T cell responses were reportedly seen after vaccination.

CDR3 length equals 14 residues. The V end was cut by 5 bases, the J end by 6 bases, with 17 bases between. The V gene's germline CDR1 is SEHNR and CDR2 FQNEAQ (reference sequence). On this clone itself: Its specificity is unknown.

This sequence originates from a person aged 18-65 years who received the Ad26.COV2.S COVID-19 vaccine or a placebo. The input for sequencing was peripheral blood, taken in a trial of Ad26.COV2.S vaccine versus placebo. V usage is TRBV7-9 and J usage is TRBJ2-7; perhaps TRBD1 as D (5 bases). CDR3 DNA: TGTGCCAGCAGCGCTCAGACAGCTTTGGGCGAGCAGTACTTC. Translating it yields CASSAQTALGEQYF.